The 11 T cell receptor beta chains listed next were all sequenced from one sample in a study of T cell changes during pregnancy in multiple sclerosis. Repertoires were generated with immunoSEQ multiplex PCR, while TCRdb's copy carries only in-frame clones and drops some. The profile shows approximately 65,000 clones, roughly 96% of them singletons. This specimen was CD8+ T cells from peripheral blood mononuclear cells, taken after pregnancy. These receptors were collected from a female donor with multiple sclerosis, enrolled in a pregnancy study.

The chain combines TRBV11-1 with TRBJ2-1; 9 nucleotides agree with TRBD1. Germline lookup yields CDR1 SGHAT and CDR2 FQDESV (reference sequence). V shed 5 bases and J 3 bases; nucleotides not matched to a gene: 5. The CDR3 length is 15 residues. The CDR3 DNA is TGTGCCAGCAGCCACCCGGGACAGGGCTACAATGAGCAGTTCTTC. The encoded protein is CASSHPGQGYNEQFF.

The chain employs TRBV28 and TRBJ2-7; weak D call: TRBD2 (6 bases). Germline CDR1 is MDHEN and CDR2 is SYDVKM. This CDR3 is 14 amino acids long. With 3 bases removed from V and 0 bases from J, the gap between germline ends came to 9 bases. CDR3 coding DNA: TGTGCCAGCAGTTTTAGCGGCAACTCCTACGAGCAGTACTTC. It is translated as CASSFSGNSYEQYF. The full variable domain, rest sourced from reference TRBV28 and TRBJ2-7, is DVKVTQSSRYLVKRTGEKVFLECVQDMDHENMFWYRQDPGLGLRLIYFSYDVKMKEKGDIPEGYSVSREKKERFSLILESASTNQTSMYLCASSFSGNSYEQYFGPGTRLTVT.

The V gene is TRBV4-2, the J gene TRBJ2-7; D perhaps matches TRBD2 (6 bases). The V gene's germline CDR1 is LGHNA and CDR2 YNFKEQ. V was trimmed by 8 bases and J by 6 bases, leaving 17 bases between them. The CDR3 has 13 residues. The CDR3 sequence: CASQTGLGGEQYF. CDR3 DNA sequence: TGTGCCAGCCAGACCGGGCTGGGGGGCGAGCAGTACTTC.

The J gene is TRBJ2-2, the V gene TRBV7-8; tentatively, D is TRBD1 (6 bases). V was shortened by 5 bases and J by 12 bases, with 19 bases between the two germline ends. Per germline, CDR1 SGHVS and CDR2 FQNEAQ. The CDR3 covers 14 residues. CDR3 region: CASSIVTGSVKLFF. CDR3 bases: TGTGCCAGCAGCATAGTAACAGGGTCTGTTAAGCTGTTTTTT.

This chain links TRBV29-1 with TRBJ1-1; no definite D call. With 1 base removed from V and 0 bases from J, the gap between germline ends came to 9 bases. The CDR3 contains 14 residues. Germline V lookup: CDR1 SQVTM, CDR2 ANQGSEA. The CDR3 sequence is CSVEGEGMNTEAFF. CDR3 nucleotides: TGCAGCGTTGAAGGGGAGGGAATGAACACTGAAGCTTTCTTT.

The chain recombines TRBV14 with TRBJ2-1, with TRBD2 matching over 7 bases. There are 14 residues in the CDR3. Looked up from germline, CDR1 is SGHDN and CDR2 is FVKESK. Trimming took 0 bases from V and 4 from J; bases not matched to a gene: 0. The CDR3 DNA is TGTGCCAGCAGCCAAGAGGGGGGGTACAATGAGCAGTTCTTC. Protein product: CASSQEGGYNEQFF.

The chain's CDR3 is CSVAGGRAHYEQYF. In nucleotides, the CDR3 is TGCAGCGTTGCTGGCGGGAGGGCCCACTACGAGCAGTACTTC. The gene calls are TRBV29-1 and TRBJ2-7; 9 bases align to TRBD2. This CDR3 region has 14 residues. From germline, CDR1 is SQVTM and CDR2 ANQGSEA. The trim removed 4 bases at V and 3 bases at J, leaving 7 bases unmatched.

The chain employs TRBV30 and TRBJ2-3; 9 positions agree with TRBD2. CDR3 length: 15 amino acids. The ends lost 0 bases at V and 3 bases at J; junction bases unmatched: 4. Germline-derived CDR1 and CDR2 are GTSNPN and SVGIG (reference sequence). CDR3 amino acids: CAWSVGSGRTDTQYF. The CDR3, as DNA: TGTGCCTGGAGTGTGGGCAGCGGGAGGACAGATACGCAGTATTTT.

Here the CDR3 DNA reads TGTGCCATCAGTGACTCTACGGCCCCGGGGAACTATGGCTACACCTTC. It specifies CAISDSTAPGNYGYTF. The chain is built from TRBV10-3 and TRBJ1-2, with D hard to call. The CDR3 loop spans 16 amino acids. Germline values: CDR1 ENHRY, CDR2 SYGVKD. V lost 3 bases, J lost 2 bases, and 16 bases lay in between.

The chain has TRBV27 and TRBJ2-1, with D possibly being TRBD2 (6 bases). CDR3 length: 16 residues. Per the germline V gene, CDR1 is MNHEY and CDR2 is SMNVEV (reference sequence). V was pared by 5 bases and J by 12 bases, with 26 bases between. For the CDR3, the DNA is TGTGCCAGCAGTGTGGATCCGGGAGCGCGGGGACGGGCGCAGTTCTTC. It translates to CASSVDPGARGRAQFF.

V gene TRBV7-9 combines with J gene TRBJ2-6; TRBD1 is a possible D gene (5 bases). The V end lost 4 bases, the J end lost 2 bases, and 15 bases lay between the germline ends. Looked up from germline, CDR1 is SEHNR and CDR2 is FQNEAQ (reference sequence). This CDR3 region has 17 residues. The CDR3 sequence: CASSSGQGSAGANVLTF. The CDR3, as DNA: TGTGCCAGCAGCTCAGGGCAGGGCAGTGCTGGGGCCAACGTCCTGACTTTC. The full variable domain, completed using reference TRBV7-9 and TRBJ2-6, is DTGVSQNPRHKITKRGQNVTFRCDPISEHNRLYWYRQTLGQGPEFLTYFQNEAQLEKSRLLSDRFSAERPKGSFSTLEIQRTEQGDSAMYLCASSSGQGSAGANVLTFGAGSRLTVL.